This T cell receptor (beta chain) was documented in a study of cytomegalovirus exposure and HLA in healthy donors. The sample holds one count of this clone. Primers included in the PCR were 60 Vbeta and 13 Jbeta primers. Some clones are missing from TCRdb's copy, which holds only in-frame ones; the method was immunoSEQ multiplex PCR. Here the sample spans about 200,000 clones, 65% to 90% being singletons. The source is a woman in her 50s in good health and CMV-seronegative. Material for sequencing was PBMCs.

CDR3 in DNA: TGTGCCAGCAGTGAATGGCAGGGCGTGGGCGGCTACACCTTC. Translated, it gives CASSEWQGVGGYTF. The chain joins TRBV6-1 to TRBJ1-2; weak D call: TRBD1 (5 bases). CDR1 and CDR2 (germline): MNHNS, SASEGT. V lost 2 bases and J lost 8, with 15 bases in between. There are 14 residues in the CDR3.